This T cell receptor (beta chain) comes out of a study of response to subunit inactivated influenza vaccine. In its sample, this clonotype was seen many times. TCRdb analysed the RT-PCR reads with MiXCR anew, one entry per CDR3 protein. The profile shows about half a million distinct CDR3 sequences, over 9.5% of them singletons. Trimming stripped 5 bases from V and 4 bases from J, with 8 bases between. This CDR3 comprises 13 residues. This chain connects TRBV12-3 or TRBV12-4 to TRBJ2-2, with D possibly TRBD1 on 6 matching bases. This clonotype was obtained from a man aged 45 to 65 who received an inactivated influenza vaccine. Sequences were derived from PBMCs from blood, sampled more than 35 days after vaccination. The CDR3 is CASSPTGTGELFF. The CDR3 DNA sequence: TGTGCCAGCAGTCCGACAGGCACCGGGGAGCTGTTTTTT.